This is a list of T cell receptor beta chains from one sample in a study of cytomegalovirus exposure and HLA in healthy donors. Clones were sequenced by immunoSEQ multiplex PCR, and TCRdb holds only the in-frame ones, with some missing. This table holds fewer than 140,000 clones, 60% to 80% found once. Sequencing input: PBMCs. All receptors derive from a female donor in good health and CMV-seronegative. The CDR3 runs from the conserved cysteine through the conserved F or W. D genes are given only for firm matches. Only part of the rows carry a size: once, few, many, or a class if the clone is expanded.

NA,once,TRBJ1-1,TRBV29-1,CSGAVLANTEAFF,TGCAGCGGTGCAGTGCTCGCGAACACTGAAGCTTTCTTT
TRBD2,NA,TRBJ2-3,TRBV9,CASSVVPGGLGTDTQYF,TGTGCCAGCAGCGTAGTCCCGGGGGGTCTAGGCACAGATACGCAGTATTTT
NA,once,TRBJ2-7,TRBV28,CASSSYQGPYEQYF,TGTGCCAGCAGTTCCTATCAGGGTCCCTACGAGCAGTACTTC
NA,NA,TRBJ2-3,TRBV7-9,CASSGQGGADTQYF,TGTGCCAGCAGCGGACAAGGTGGCGCAGATACGCAGTATTTT
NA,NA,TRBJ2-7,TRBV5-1,CASSLEGATYEQYF,TGCGCCAGCAGCTTGGAGGGAGCAACCTACGAGCAGTACTTC
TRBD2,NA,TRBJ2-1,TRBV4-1,CASSQGPGTSGRAKDEQFF,TGCGCCAGCAGCCAAGGACCCGGGACTAGCGGGAGGGCCAAGGATGAGCAGTTCTTC
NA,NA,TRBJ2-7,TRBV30,CAWSSGDYEQYF,TGTGCCTGGAGTTCAGGGGACTACGAGCAGTACTTC
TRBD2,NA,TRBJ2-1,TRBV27,CASSSRTSGRVRGEQFF,TGTGCCAGCAGTTCCCGGACTAGCGGGAGGGTCCGGGGTGAGCAGTTCTTC
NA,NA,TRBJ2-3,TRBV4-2,CASSRASGVADTQYF,TGTGCCAGCAGCCGCGCCTCGGGAGTAGCAGATACGCAGTATTTT
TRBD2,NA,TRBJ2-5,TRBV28,CASSLQGLAGGKETQYF,TGTGCCAGCAGTTTACAGGGACTAGCGGGAGGTAAAGAGACCCAGTACTTC
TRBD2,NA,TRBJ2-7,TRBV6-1,CASSETSGINEQYF,TGTGCCAGCAGTGAGACTAGCGGGATCAACGAGCAGTACTTC
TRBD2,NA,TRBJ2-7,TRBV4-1,CASSQYSGRGRSEQYF,TGCGCCAGCAGCCAATATAGCGGGAGAGGGCGTTCCGAGCAGTACTTC
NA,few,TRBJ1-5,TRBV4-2,CASSQGPGDGQPQHF,TGTGCCAGCAGCCAAGGGCCAGGGGATGGTCAGCCCCAGCATTTT
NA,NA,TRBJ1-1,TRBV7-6,CASSLAPGGLNTEAFF,TGTGCCAGCAGCTTAGCCCCGGGGGGGTTGAACACTGAAGCTTTCTTT